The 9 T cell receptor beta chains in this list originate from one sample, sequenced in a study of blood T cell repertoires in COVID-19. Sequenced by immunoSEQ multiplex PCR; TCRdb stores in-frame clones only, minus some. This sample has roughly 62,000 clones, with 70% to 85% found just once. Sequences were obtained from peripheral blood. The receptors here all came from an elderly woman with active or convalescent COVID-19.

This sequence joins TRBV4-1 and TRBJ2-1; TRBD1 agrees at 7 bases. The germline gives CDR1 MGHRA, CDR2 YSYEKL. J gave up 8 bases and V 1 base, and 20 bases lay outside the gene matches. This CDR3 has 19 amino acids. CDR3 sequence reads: CASSQAGQSRVGLVYEQFF. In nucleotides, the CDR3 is TGCGCCAGCAGCCAAGCGGGACAGTCTCGAGTGGGCCTTGTTTATGAGCAGTTCTTC.

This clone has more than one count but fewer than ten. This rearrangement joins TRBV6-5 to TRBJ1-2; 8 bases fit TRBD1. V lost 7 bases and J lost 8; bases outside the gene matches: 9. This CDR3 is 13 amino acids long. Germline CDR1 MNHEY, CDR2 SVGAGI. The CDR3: CASNKRQGSGYTF. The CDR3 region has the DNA TGTGCCAGCAACAAGAGACAGGGGAGCGGCTACACCTTC.

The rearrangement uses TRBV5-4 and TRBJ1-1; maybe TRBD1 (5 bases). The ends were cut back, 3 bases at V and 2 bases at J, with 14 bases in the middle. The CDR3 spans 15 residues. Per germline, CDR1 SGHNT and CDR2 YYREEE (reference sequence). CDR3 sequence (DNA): TGTGCCAGCAGCTCTTACAGGACCCTTAACACTGAAGCTTTCTTT. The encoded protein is CASSSYRTLNTEAFF. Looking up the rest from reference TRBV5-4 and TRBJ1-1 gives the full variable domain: ETGVTQSPTHLIKTRGQQVTLRCSSQSGHNTVSWYQQALGQGPQFIFQYYREEENGRGNFPPRFSGLQFPNYSSELNVNALELDDSALYLCASSSYRTLNTEAFFGQGTRLTVV.

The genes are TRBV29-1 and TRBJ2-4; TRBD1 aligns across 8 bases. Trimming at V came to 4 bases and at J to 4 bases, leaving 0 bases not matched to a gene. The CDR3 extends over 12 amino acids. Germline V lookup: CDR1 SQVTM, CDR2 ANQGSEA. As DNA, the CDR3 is TGCAGCGTTGGACAGGGGAAAAACATTCAGTACTTC. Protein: CSVGQGKNIQYF.

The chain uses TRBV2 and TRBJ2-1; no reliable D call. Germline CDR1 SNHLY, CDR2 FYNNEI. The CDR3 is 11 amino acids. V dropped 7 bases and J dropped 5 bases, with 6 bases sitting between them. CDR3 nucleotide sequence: TGTGCCAGCATTCAGGACAATGAGCAGTTCTTC. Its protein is CASIQDNEQFF.

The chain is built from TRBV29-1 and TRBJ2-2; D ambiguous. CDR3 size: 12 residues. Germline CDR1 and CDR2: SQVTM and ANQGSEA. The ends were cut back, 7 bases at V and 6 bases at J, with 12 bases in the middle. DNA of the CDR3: TGCAGCGCCAGAGACAATTCCGGGGAGCTGTTTTTT. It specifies CSARDNSGELFF.

The chain's CDR3 is CASSLLEEGQPQHF. Written as DNA, the CDR3 is TGTGCCAGCAGCTTACTTGAGGAGGGTCAGCCCCAGCATTTT. The chain has TRBV7-9 and TRBJ1-5; the D is unclear. Trimming removed 2 bases from V and 6 bases from J, with 11 bases in between. There are 14 residues in the CDR3. In germline, CDR1 is SEHNR, CDR2 FQNEAQ (reference sequence).

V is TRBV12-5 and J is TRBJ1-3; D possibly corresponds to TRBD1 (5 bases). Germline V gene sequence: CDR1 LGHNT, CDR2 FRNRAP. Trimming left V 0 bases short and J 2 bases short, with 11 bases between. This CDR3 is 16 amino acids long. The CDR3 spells CASGLVPGAAGNTIYF. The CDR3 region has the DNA TGTGCTAGTGGTTTGGTACCTGGGGCGGCTGGAAACACCATATATTTT.

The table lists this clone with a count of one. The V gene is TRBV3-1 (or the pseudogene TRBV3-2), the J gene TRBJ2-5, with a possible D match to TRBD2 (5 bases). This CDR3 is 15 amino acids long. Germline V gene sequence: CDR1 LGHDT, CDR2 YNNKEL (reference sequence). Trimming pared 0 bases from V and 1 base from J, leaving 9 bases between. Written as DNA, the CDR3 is TGTGCCAGCAGCCAAGAACTAGTCCGCCAAGAGACCCAGTACTTC. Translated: CASSQELVRQETQYF.